A selection of T cell receptor beta chains follows, all from one sample in a study of response to subunit inactivated influenza vaccine. TCRdb used MiXCR to reprocess the RT-PCR reads, holding one entry per CDR3 protein. This sample has about 650,000 distinct CDR3 sequences; 15% to 18% occur once, and the top ten carry around 10%. The source material was PBMCs from blood, sampled roughly 12 days after vaccination. The receptor set was obtained from a man aged 45-65 years who received an inactivated influenza vaccine. CDR3s include the opening cysteine and the closing phenylalanine or tryptophan. D genes are given only for firm matches. Where a row states a size, it is once, few, many or the class of an expanded clone; other rows omit it.

cdr3_nt: TGTGCCAGCAGTCTAGGGCGACAGATCTATGGCTACACCTTC; cdr3_aa: CASSLGRQIYGYTF; j_call: TRBJ1-2; cdr3_length: 14; v_call: TRBV28; d_call: -; clone_size: -
cdr3_nt: TGTGCCGGATCCCGGGGGCGGGTATTTAATGAGCAGTTCTTC; cdr3_aa: CAGSRGRVFNEQFF; j_call: TRBJ2-1; cdr3_length: 14; v_call: TRBV6-2/TRBV6-3; d_call: -; clone_size: -
cdr3_nt: TGTGCCACCAGTGAGGGACTAGCGGGGCAGTCGAATGAGCAGTTCTTC; cdr3_aa: CATSEGLAGQSNEQFF; j_call: TRBJ2-1; cdr3_length: 16; v_call: TRBV24-1; d_call: TRBD2; clone_size: few
cdr3_nt: TGTGCCAGCAGCTCGACTAGCGGGGGGGCTTCTGGGGAGACCCAGTACTTC; cdr3_aa: CASSSTSGGASGETQYF; j_call: TRBJ2-5; cdr3_length: 17; v_call: TRBV7-9; d_call: TRBD2; clone_size: -
cdr3_nt: TGCAGTGCTAGAGATCGAGGACAGAGCTACGAGCAGTACTTC; cdr3_aa: CSARDRGQSYEQYF; j_call: TRBJ2-7; cdr3_length: 14; v_call: TRBV20-1; d_call: -; clone_size: -
cdr3_nt: TGTGCCAGCAGCCCTAGCGGGGCCCACCAAGAGACCCAGTACTTC; cdr3_aa: CASSPSGAHQETQYF; j_call: TRBJ2-5; cdr3_length: 15; v_call: TRBV3-1; d_call: TRBD2; clone_size: -
cdr3_nt: TGCAGTGCTAGAGATACGGGGACGAACACCGGGGAGCTGTTTTTT; cdr3_aa: CSARDTGTNTGELFF; j_call: TRBJ2-2; cdr3_length: 15; v_call: TRBV20-1; d_call: -; clone_size: once
cdr3_nt: TGTGCCAGCAGCTCAGAAACAGGGGAGCAAGAGACCCAGTACTTC; cdr3_aa: CASSSETGEQETQYF; j_call: TRBJ2-5; cdr3_length: 15; v_call: TRBV7-6; d_call: TRBD1; clone_size: few
cdr3_nt: TGTGCCAGCAGTTTGGGGAGGAAAAACAATGAGCAGTTCTTC; cdr3_aa: CASSLGRKNNEQFF; j_call: TRBJ2-1; cdr3_length: 14; v_call: TRBV27; d_call: -; clone_size: -
cdr3_nt: TGCAGCGTTGAAGGGGGGGACTCAATCTACAATGAGCAGTTCTTC; cdr3_aa: CSVEGGDSIYNEQFF; j_call: TRBJ2-1; cdr3_length: 15; v_call: TRBV29-1; d_call: -; clone_size: few
cdr3_nt: TGTGCCAGCAGCTCCTACCCTGGGGTCGGCGAGCAGTACTTC; cdr3_aa: CASSSYPGVGEQYF; j_call: TRBJ2-7; cdr3_length: 14; v_call: TRBV27; d_call: -; clone_size: -
cdr3_nt: TGTGCCACCAGCAGTGGCAATAAAGAGACCCAGTACTTC; cdr3_aa: CATSSGNKETQYF; j_call: TRBJ2-5; cdr3_length: 13; v_call: TRBV15; d_call: -; clone_size: few
cdr3_nt: TGCAGTGCTAGAGATATTACCTATAATTCACCCCTCCACTTT; cdr3_aa: CSARDITYNSPLHF; j_call: TRBJ1-6; cdr3_length: 14; v_call: TRBV20-1; d_call: -; clone_size: few
cdr3_nt: TGCGCCAGCAGCCCCGGATCCGTGCTGGCCGGGGAGCTGTTTTTT; cdr3_aa: CASSPGSVLAGELFF; j_call: TRBJ2-2; cdr3_length: 15; v_call: TRBV4-1; d_call: -; clone_size: -
cdr3_nt: TGTGCCAGCAACAACAGGGTACGGCTTGGCACAGATACGCAGTATTTT; cdr3_aa: CASNNRVRLGTDTQYF; j_call: TRBJ2-3; cdr3_length: 16; v_call: TRBV12-3/TRBV12-4; d_call: -; clone_size: -
cdr3_nt: TGTGCCAGCAGCCCCGGGAGGGGTCCTACCTACGAGCAGTACTTC; cdr3_aa: CASSPGRGPTYEQYF; j_call: TRBJ2-7; cdr3_length: 15; v_call: TRBV14; d_call: TRBD2; clone_size: -
cdr3_nt: TGTGCCAGCAGCTCGACAGGGTTGGTCACCGGGGAGCTGTTTTTT; cdr3_aa: CASSSTGLVTGELFF; j_call: TRBJ2-2; cdr3_length: 15; v_call: TRBV11-3; d_call: TRBD1; clone_size: -
cdr3_nt: TGTGCCACCAGTGACCCGTCAGGGAACACCGGGGAGCTGTTTTTT; cdr3_aa: CATSDPSGNTGELFF; j_call: TRBJ2-2; cdr3_length: 15; v_call: TRBV24-1; d_call: -; clone_size: few
cdr3_nt: TGTGCCAGCAGCGCCCAACCCGGGACCAATGAGCAGTTCTTC; cdr3_aa: CASSAQPGTNEQFF; j_call: TRBJ2-1; cdr3_length: 14; v_call: TRBV9; d_call: -; clone_size: many
cdr3_nt: TGCGCCAGCAGTGAGCGGGGGCGGGGCACAGATACGCAGTATTTT; cdr3_aa: CASSERGRGTDTQYF; j_call: TRBJ2-3; cdr3_length: 15; v_call: TRBV10-2; d_call: -; clone_size: few
cdr3_nt: TGTGCCAGCAAGGAGACGGGTCTCGACGAGCAGTACTTC; cdr3_aa: CASKETGLDEQYF; j_call: TRBJ2-7; cdr3_length: 13; v_call: TRBV7-8; d_call: -; clone_size: few
cdr3_nt: TGTGCCAGCAGCTTAGGGCAGGGTAGACTAGAGACCCAGTACTTC; cdr3_aa: CASSLGQGRLETQYF; j_call: TRBJ2-5; cdr3_length: 15; v_call: TRBV7-6; d_call: -; clone_size: -
cdr3_nt: TGTGCCAGCAGTGAGATCGGGACAGGGGTTTTCGATGAGCAGTTCTTC; cdr3_aa: CASSEIGTGVFDEQFF; j_call: TRBJ2-1; cdr3_length: 16; v_call: TRBV25-1; d_call: TRBD1; clone_size: -
cdr3_nt: TGCAGTGCTACCGGGTCCCTGAATTACAATGAGCAGTTCTTC; cdr3_aa: CSATGSLNYNEQFF; j_call: TRBJ2-1; cdr3_length: 14; v_call: TRBV20-1; d_call: -; clone_size: -
cdr3_nt: TGTGCCAGCTCATGGGACTCAGCAAGCTCCTACGAGCAGTACTTC; cdr3_aa: CASSWDSASSYEQYF; j_call: TRBJ2-7; cdr3_length: 15; v_call: TRBV18; d_call: -; clone_size: -
cdr3_nt: TGCAGCGTTGTAATCAGCTCTGGGGCCAACGTCCTGACTTTC; cdr3_aa: CSVVISSGANVLTF; j_call: TRBJ2-6; cdr3_length: 14; v_call: TRBV29-1; d_call: -; clone_size: -